This T cell receptor beta chain was sequenced in a study of PD-1 blockade in classical Hodgkin lymphoma. Documented time point: newly diagnosed, previously untreated cHL patient sample. Through magnetic negative selection, CD8+ T cells were separated from PBMCs that had been thawed. This CDR3 is built from 14 residues. V lost 0 bases, J lost 5 bases, and 10 bases lay in between. Germline V gene data show CDR1 as MGHRA and CDR2 as YSYEKL. Method: immunoSEQ multiplex PCR; TCRdb's copy keeps in-frame clones and lacks some. This repertoire shows 10,000 or so clones, approximately 90% found once; its top ten account for more than 13%.

The J gene is TRBJ1-1, the V gene TRBV4-1; possibly TRBD1 for D (6 bases). The sample consisted of CD8+ T cells from blood. The sequence was obtained from a human donor with classical Hodgkin lymphoma. In DNA, the CDR3 is TGCGCCAGCAGCCAAGAGGGGGGGCGTACTGAAGCTTTCTTT. Its translation: CASSQEGGRTEAFF.